There are a few counts of the clone carrying this T cell receptor beta chain. Its antigen is not identified. The sample is drawn from a study of beta chain features in type 1 diabetes. General observations from the study: Among type 1 diabetes patients, VDJ junctions had fewer insertions and more deletions.

The V gene lost 3 bases and the J gene lost 4 bases, with 10 bases spanning the gap. The CDR3 sequence is 13 residues long. Germline V lookup: CDR1 SGDLS, CDR2 YYNGEE. TCRB transcripts that were expressed got sequenced, as all of the isolated RNA had been reverse transcribed. Sequencing was performed with immunoSEQ multiplex PCR; in TCRdb, only in-frame clones are kept and a portion is missing. The data show about 270,000 clones, over 12% seen once. The sequencing sample was made of naive CD4+ T cells from blood. The sequence was obtained from a woman in her forties in good health. The chain is built from TRBV9 and TRBJ1-1; D uncertain. The CDR3 region is CASSGGGSTEAFF. Written as DNA, the CDR3 is TGTGCCAGCAGCGGGGGAGGGTCCACTGAAGCTTTCTTT.